Listed below are T cell receptor beta chains from one sample, sequenced in a study of cytomegalovirus exposure and HLA in healthy donors. Measured with immunoSEQ multiplex PCR; TCRdb has only the in-frame clones, and not every one. The data show roughly 190,000 clones, roughly a tenth seen once. Sequenced: PBMCs. The receptors shown here come from a woman in her 30s in good health and CMV-seropositive. Each CDR3 is given with its conserved first and last residue. D genes are given only for firm matches. The size field is filled for only some rows; it gives once, few, many or a size class.

clone_size: -; d_call: -; cdr3_length: 13; v_call: TRBV28; j_call: TRBJ1-2; cdr3_nt: TGTGCCAGCAGTTTAGAGCGAGAAAATGGCTACACCTTC; cdr3_aa: CASSLERENGYTF
clone_size: few; d_call: -; cdr3_length: 16; v_call: TRBV9; j_call: TRBJ2-5; cdr3_nt: TGTGCCAGCAGCGTAGGAAGGGGCAGGGTCACAGAGACCCAGTACTTC; cdr3_aa: CASSVGRGRVTETQYF
clone_size: -; d_call: -; cdr3_length: 14; v_call: TRBV9; j_call: TRBJ1-5; cdr3_nt: TGTGCCAGCAATCCGGGAAATAGCAATCAGCCCCAGCATTTT; cdr3_aa: CASNPGNSNQPQHF
clone_size: few; d_call: -; cdr3_length: 14; v_call: TRBV9; j_call: TRBJ1-1; cdr3_nt: TGTGCCAGCAGCGAGGGAGGTGGGGAAACTGAAGCTTTCTTT; cdr3_aa: CASSEGGGETEAFF
clone_size: few; d_call: -; cdr3_length: 12; v_call: TRBV5-1; j_call: TRBJ2-5; cdr3_nt: TGCGCCAGCTATTACAGCCAAGAGACCCAGTACTTC; cdr3_aa: CASYYSQETQYF
clone_size: few; d_call: -; cdr3_length: 16; v_call: TRBV5-1; j_call: TRBJ2-7; cdr3_nt: TGCGCCAGCAGCTTGGATACTAGCCTTAGCTCCTACGAGCAGTACTTC; cdr3_aa: CASSLDTSLSSYEQYF
clone_size: -; d_call: -; cdr3_length: 14; v_call: TRBV7-2; j_call: TRBJ2-4; cdr3_nt: TGTGCCAGCAGCGGCGGGATAGCCAAAAACATTCAGTACTTC; cdr3_aa: CASSGGIAKNIQYF
clone_size: few; d_call: TRBD2; cdr3_length: 21; v_call: TRBV7-8; j_call: TRBJ2-3; cdr3_nt: TGTGCCAGCAGCCTTAAGGGCAGGCTAGCGGGAGGGGTTGGTGGCACAGATACGCAGTATTTT; cdr3_aa: CASSLKGRLAGGVGGTDTQYF
clone_size: -; d_call: TRBD1; cdr3_length: 13; v_call: TRBV29-1; j_call: TRBJ1-4; cdr3_nt: TGCAGCGTTGAGGGTGGACAGGGCGAAGGACTGTTTTTT; cdr3_aa: CSVEGGQGEGLFF
clone_size: -; d_call: -; cdr3_length: 14; v_call: TRBV19; j_call: TRBJ2-1; cdr3_nt: TGTGCCAGTAGTCGAACGGACTTCTACAATGAGCAGTTCTTC; cdr3_aa: CASSRTDFYNEQFF
clone_size: few; d_call: -; cdr3_length: 14; v_call: TRBV4-1; j_call: TRBJ2-2; cdr3_nt: TGCGCCAGCAGCCAAGCCTCGGGGGACGGGGAGCTGTTTTTT; cdr3_aa: CASSQASGDGELFF
clone_size: -; d_call: -; cdr3_length: 12; v_call: TRBV18; j_call: TRBJ2-5; cdr3_nt: TGTGCCAGCTCCCTCGACAGGGAGACCCAGTACTTC; cdr3_aa: CASSLDRETQYF
clone_size: -; d_call: TRBD1; cdr3_length: 18; v_call: TRBV19; j_call: TRBJ1-5; cdr3_nt: TGTGCCAGTAGTACCCGGGACAGGGGGAAGGTTGGCAATCAGCCCCAGCATTTT; cdr3_aa: CASSTRDRGKVGNQPQHF
clone_size: few; d_call: TRBD2; cdr3_length: 18; v_call: TRBV18; j_call: TRBJ2-5; cdr3_nt: TGTGCCAGCTCACCACGACAACTAGCGGGGAGGGGGCAAGAGACCCAGTACTTC; cdr3_aa: CASSPRQLAGRGQETQYF
clone_size: -; d_call: -; cdr3_length: 12; v_call: TRBV7-3; j_call: TRBJ2-7; cdr3_nt: TGTGCCAGCAGCCAGCGGGCTGGCGAGCAGTACTTC; cdr3_aa: CASSQRAGEQYF
clone_size: -; d_call: -; cdr3_length: 12; v_call: TRBV7-9; j_call: TRBJ2-1; cdr3_nt: TGTGCCAGCAGCAACCTAGTAAATGAGCAGTTCTTC; cdr3_aa: CASSNLVNEQFF
clone_size: -; d_call: -; cdr3_length: 15; v_call: TRBV7-6; j_call: TRBJ1-3; cdr3_nt: TGTGCCAGCAGCTTAAACAGCTTCTCTGGAAACACCATATATTTT; cdr3_aa: CASSLNSFSGNTIYF
clone_size: few; d_call: TRBD1; cdr3_length: 18; v_call: TRBV11-2; j_call: TRBJ1-2; cdr3_nt: TGTGCCAGCAGCTTAGATCGGGACAGGGGATCGGCTAACTATGGCTACACCTTT; cdr3_aa: CASSLDRDRGSANYGYTF
clone_size: few; d_call: -; cdr3_length: 14; v_call: TRBV9; j_call: TRBJ2-2; cdr3_nt: TGTGCCAGCAGCGTTGGCAGGGTGGGCGGGGAGCTGTTTTTT; cdr3_aa: CASSVGRVGGELFF
clone_size: -; d_call: -; cdr3_length: 11; v_call: TRBV20-1; j_call: TRBJ1-2; cdr3_nt: TGCAGTGCTAGCCCCCAGATTCGCTACACCTTC; cdr3_aa: CSASPQIRYTF
clone_size: few; d_call: -; cdr3_length: 15; v_call: TRBV7-2; j_call: TRBJ2-1; cdr3_nt: TGTGCCAGCAGCTTAGACGGGAGCTCCTACAATGAGCAGTTCTTC; cdr3_aa: CASSLDGSSYNEQFF
clone_size: few; d_call: -; cdr3_length: 14; v_call: TRBV2; j_call: TRBJ2-7; cdr3_nt: TGTGCCAGCAGTCGGTGGCTAGATCTCTACGAGCAGTACTTC; cdr3_aa: CASSRWLDLYEQYF
clone_size: few; d_call: TRBD2; cdr3_length: 15; v_call: TRBV30; j_call: TRBJ2-1; cdr3_nt: TGTGCCTCTAACCGGGCGGCGGGAGGGTCGGGTGAGCAGTTCTTC; cdr3_aa: CASNRAAGGSGEQFF
clone_size: -; d_call: -; cdr3_length: 13; v_call: TRBV4-1; j_call: TRBJ2-1; cdr3_nt: TGCGCCAGCAGCCGCAGGGGTAGGGATGAGCAGTTCTTC; cdr3_aa: CASSRRGRDEQFF
clone_size: -; d_call: TRBD2; cdr3_length: 16; v_call: TRBV5-1; j_call: TRBJ2-7; cdr3_nt: TGCGCCAGCAGCTTGGACCCGACTAGCGGCTCCTACGAGCAGTACTTC; cdr3_aa: CASSLDPTSGSYEQYF
clone_size: once; d_call: -; cdr3_length: 15; v_call: TRBV4-1; j_call: TRBJ1-1; cdr3_nt: TGCGCCAGCAGCCCGACCGGCGGGGGTAGGACTGAAGCTTTCTTT; cdr3_aa: CASSPTGGGRTEAFF